This T cell receptor beta chain stems from a study of blood T cell repertoires in COVID-19 (dated by TCRdb to the early 2020s). For context, the study as a whole: The collaborator samples originated in the United States, Italy and Spain and spanned the acute and convalescent phases of COVID-19. The material from the prospective study consisted of cDNA or gDNA derived from T cells, B-cell-depleted T cells, or PBMCs. Subjects who had been exposed to COVID-19, were actively infected with it, or had recovered from it provided the deeply sampled blood TCRbeta repertoires that made up the dataset. The repertoires were made available in a free public database intended to serve as a resource for research on the immune response to SARS-CoV-2. Samples came from the ongoing ImmuneRACE study (first 160 participants) plus 1,254 subjects from 6 global collaborators. Sample metadata almost always included a de-identified subject ID, COVID-19 status, age in years and sex. HLA class I and class II types, where available, came from metadata supplied by the sample provider rather than from assay-based typing. Findings and caveats that apply to the study as a whole: The amount of clinical and demographic metadata varied by source and participant and was provided uncurated.

Remarks on this clone: Its antigen has not been determined. Base quality data are lacking; no much larger clone is found one base away.

TCRbeta CDR3 regions were amplified from genomic DNA using the immunoSEQ Assay, a bias-controlled multiplex PCR. The original pipeline was this. The number of nucleated cells in each sample was estimated from the amplification of reference gene primers within the assay. Sequence reads were collapsed and filtered to measure the absolute abundance of every unique TCRbeta CDR3 rearrangement. For each sample, productive Simpson clonality was calculated by taking the square root of Simpson's diversity index across productive rearrangements. Held by TCRdb, this immuneACCESS table contains in-frame sequences only and omits some clones. Under half of the omission traces to an unresolved V gene where checked; the cause of the rest is unknown. V and J calls and clone size are as listed in that table; D and trimming were resolved from the DNA. Across this sample there are over 150,000 clones, with under 85% seen only once. The biggest ten clones account for 0.63% of the sample.

Sequences MDHEN (CDR1) and SYDVKM (CDR2) are obtained from the germline V gene. V is pruned by 0 bases and J by 7 bases, leaving 10 bases of the junction without a gene match. The CDR3 covers 17 residues, taking in both the cysteine and the phenylalanine. CDR3 DNA is the only sequence kept; it has 51 bases, read in frame from the first base. In Seattle, one collaborating source enrolled patients while the infection was active and tracked those patients longitudinally over the course of disease. The collaborating institutions used their own protocols to collect whole blood in K2EDTA tubes. For TCRbeta analysis, collaborators shipped samples in one of three forms: frozen whole blood, isolated PBMCs, or DNA extracted from either of those sample types.

The sequence was collected from a man aged 55 to 70 with COVID-19, enrolled during active disease. The sequence is built from TRBV28 and TRBJ1-4; 8 bases in between match TRBD1. The sequenced sample consisted of peripheral blood. The DNA sequence is as follows: TGTGCCAGCAGTTTATGGCAGGGGGCGAGTTTAAGTGAAAAACTGTTTTTT. The translation is CASSLWQGASLSEKLFF.